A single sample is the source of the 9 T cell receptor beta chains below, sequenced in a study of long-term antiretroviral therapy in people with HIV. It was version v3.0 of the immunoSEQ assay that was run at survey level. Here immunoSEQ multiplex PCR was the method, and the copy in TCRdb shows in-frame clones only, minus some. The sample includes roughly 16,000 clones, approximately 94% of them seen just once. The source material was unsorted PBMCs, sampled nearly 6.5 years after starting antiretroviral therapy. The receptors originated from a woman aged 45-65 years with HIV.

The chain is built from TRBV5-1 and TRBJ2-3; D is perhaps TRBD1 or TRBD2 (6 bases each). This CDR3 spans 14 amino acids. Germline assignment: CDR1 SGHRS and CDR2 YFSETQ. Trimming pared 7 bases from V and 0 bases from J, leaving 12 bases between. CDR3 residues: CASAGHYSTDTQYF. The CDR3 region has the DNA TGCGCCAGCGCGGGACATTATAGCACAGATACGCAGTATTTT.

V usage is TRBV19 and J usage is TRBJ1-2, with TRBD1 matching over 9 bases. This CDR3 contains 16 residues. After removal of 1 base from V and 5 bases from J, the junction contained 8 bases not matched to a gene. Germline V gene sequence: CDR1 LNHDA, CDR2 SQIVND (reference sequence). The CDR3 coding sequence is TGTGCCAGTAGTATAGCCTGGACGGGACAGGGATATGGCTACACCTTC. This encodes CASSIAWTGQGYGYTF.

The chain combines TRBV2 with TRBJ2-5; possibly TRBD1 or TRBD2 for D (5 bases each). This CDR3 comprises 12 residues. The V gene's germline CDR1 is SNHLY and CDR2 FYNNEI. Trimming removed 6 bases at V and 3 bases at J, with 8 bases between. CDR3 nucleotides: TGTGCCAGCAGATTGGGGGAAGAGACCCAGTACTTC. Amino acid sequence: CASRLGEETQYF.

CDR3 nucleotide sequence: TGCGCCAGTAGCGGGACAGAGAATGAAAAACTGTTTTTT. Translation: CASSGTENEKLFF. This sequence joins TRBV5-1 and TRBJ1-4, with TRBD1 matching 7 bases. The V segment lost 8 bases and the J segment 5 bases; nucleotides outside the gene matches: 6. The germline gives CDR1 SGHRS, CDR2 YFSETQ. The CDR3 runs to 13 residues. Based on the CDR3 plus reference TRBV5-1 and TRBJ1-4, the full variable domain is KAGVTQTPRYLIKTRGQQVTLSCSPISGHRSVSWYQQTPGQGLQFLFEYFSETQRNKGNFPGRFSGRQFSNSRSEMNVSTLELGDSALYLCASSGTENEKLFFGSGTQLSVL.

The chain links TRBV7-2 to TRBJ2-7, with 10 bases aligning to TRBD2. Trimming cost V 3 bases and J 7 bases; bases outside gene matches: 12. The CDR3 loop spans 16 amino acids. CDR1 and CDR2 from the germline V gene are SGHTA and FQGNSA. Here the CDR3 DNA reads TGTGCCAGCAGCTTGGGGGGGACTAGCGTAGGGAGGGAGCAGTACTTC. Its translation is CASSLGGTSVGREQYF.

The CDR3 loop is CAISDPYGGKGSYEQYF. DNA of the CDR3: TGTGCCATCAGTGACCCATATGGGGGTAAGGGGTCCTACGAGCAGTACTTC. The V call is TRBV10-3, the J call TRBJ2-7; D may correspond to TRBD1 or TRBD2 (5 bases each). CDR1 is ENHRY, CDR2 SYGVKD, per germline. Trimming left V 3 bases short and J 1 base short, with 19 bases between. This CDR3 is 17 amino acids long.

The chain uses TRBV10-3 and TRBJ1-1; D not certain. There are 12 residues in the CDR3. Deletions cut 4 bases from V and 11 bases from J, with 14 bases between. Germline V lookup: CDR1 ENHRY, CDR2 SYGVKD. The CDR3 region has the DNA TGTGCCATCAGTGCGGAGGAAGTGTGGGCTTTCTTT. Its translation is CAISAEEVWAFF.

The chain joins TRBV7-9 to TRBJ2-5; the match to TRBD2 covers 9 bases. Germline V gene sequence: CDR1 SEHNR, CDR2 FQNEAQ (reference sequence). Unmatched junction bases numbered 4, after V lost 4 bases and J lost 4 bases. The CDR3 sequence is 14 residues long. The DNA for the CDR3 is TGTGCCAGCAGCTCCGCTAGCGGGATAGAGACCCAGTACTTC. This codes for CASSSASGIETQYF.

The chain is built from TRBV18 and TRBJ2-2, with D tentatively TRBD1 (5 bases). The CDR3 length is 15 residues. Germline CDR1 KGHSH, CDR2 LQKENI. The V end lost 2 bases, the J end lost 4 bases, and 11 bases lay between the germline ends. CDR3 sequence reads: CASSPGRESTGELFF. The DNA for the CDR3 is TGTGCCAGCTCACCAGGCAGGGAAAGCACCGGGGAGCTGTTTTTT.